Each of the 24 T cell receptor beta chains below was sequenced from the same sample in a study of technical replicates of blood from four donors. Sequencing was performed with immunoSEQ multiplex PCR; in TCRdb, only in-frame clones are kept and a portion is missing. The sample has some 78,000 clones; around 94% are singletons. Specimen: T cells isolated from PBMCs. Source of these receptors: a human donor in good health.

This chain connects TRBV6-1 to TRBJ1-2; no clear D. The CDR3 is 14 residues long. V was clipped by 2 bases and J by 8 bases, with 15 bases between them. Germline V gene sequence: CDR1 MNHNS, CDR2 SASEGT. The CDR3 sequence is CASSEMGGLLGYTF. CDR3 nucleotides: TGTGCCAGCAGTGAAATGGGAGGGCTGTTGGGCTACACCTTC.

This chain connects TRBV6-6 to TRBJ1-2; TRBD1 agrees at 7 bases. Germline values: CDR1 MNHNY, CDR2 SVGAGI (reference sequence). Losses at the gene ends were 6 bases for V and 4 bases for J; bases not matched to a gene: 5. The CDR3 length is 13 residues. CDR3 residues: CASRLTGAYGYTF. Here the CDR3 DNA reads TGTGCCAGCAGACTTACAGGGGCCTATGGCTACACCTTC.

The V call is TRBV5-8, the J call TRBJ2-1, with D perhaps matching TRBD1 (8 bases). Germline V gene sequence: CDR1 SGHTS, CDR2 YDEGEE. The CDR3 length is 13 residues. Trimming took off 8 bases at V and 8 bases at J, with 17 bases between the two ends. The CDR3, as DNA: TGTGCCAGTCAGAACAGGGGGGGCGATGAGCAGTTCTTC. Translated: CASQNRGGDEQFF.

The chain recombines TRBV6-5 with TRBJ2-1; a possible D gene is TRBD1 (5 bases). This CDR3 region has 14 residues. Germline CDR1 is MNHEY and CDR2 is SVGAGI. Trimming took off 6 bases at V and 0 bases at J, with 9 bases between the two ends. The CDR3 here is CASRTGSSYNEQFF. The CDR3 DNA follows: TGTGCCAGCAGAACAGGAAGCTCCTACAATGAGCAGTTCTTC.

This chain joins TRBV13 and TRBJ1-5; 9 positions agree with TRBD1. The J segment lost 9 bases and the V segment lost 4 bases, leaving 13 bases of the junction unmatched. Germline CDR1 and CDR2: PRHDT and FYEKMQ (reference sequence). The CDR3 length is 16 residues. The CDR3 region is CASSSRDRVAVGPQHF. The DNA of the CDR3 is TGTGCCAGCAGCTCCCGGGACAGGGTTGCCGTGGGGCCCCAGCATTTT. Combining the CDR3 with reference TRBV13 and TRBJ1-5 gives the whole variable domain AAGVIQSPRHLIKEKRETATLKCYPIPRHDTVYWYQQGPGQDPQFLISFYEKMQSDKGSIPDRFSAQQFSDYHSELNMSSLELGDSALYFCASSSRDRVAVGPQHFGDGTRLSIL.

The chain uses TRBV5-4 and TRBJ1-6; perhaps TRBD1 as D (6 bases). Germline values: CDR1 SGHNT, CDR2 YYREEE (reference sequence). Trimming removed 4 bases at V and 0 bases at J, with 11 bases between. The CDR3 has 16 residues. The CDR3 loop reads CASSMTGSSYNSPLHF. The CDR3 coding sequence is TGTGCCAGCAGCATGACAGGTAGCTCCTATAATTCACCCCTCCACTTT.

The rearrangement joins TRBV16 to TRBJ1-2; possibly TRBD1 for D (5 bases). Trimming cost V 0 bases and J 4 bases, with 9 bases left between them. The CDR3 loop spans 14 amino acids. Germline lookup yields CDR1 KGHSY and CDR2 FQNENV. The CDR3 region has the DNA TGTGCCAGCAGCCAATCGCAGGGCGGCTATGGCTACACCTTC. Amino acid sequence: CASSQSQGGYGYTF.

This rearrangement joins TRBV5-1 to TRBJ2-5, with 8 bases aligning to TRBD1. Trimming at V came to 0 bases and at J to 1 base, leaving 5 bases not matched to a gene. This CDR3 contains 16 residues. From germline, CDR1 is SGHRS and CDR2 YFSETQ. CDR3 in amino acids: CASSLGGQGTQETQYF. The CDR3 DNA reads TGCGCCAGCAGCTTGGGTGGACAGGGAACCCAAGAGACCCAGTACTTC. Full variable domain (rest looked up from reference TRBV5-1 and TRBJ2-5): KAGVTQTPRYLIKTRGQQVTLSCSPISGHRSVSWYQQTPGQGLQFLFEYFSETQRNKGNFPGRFSGRQFSNSRSEMNVSTLELGDSALYLCASSLGGQGTQETQYFGPGTRLLVL.

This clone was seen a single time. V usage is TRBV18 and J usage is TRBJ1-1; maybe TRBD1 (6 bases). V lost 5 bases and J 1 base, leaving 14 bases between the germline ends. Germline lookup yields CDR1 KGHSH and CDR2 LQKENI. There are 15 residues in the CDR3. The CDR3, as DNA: TGTGCCAGCTCAGCGTCCGGGACAAGGAACACTGAAGCTTTCTTT. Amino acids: CASSASGTRNTEAFF.

CDR3 nucleotides: TGTGCCAGCAGGGTCGGAGGGCCTGGGGCCAACGTCCTGACTTTC. Its translation: CASRVGGPGANVLTF. The rearrangement links TRBV28 to TRBJ2-6; a weak D match, TRBD2 (6 bases). Trimming took 6 bases from V and 2 from J, leaving 11 bases between them. The CDR3 spans 15 residues. Germline V gene data show CDR1 as MDHEN and CDR2 as SYDVKM.

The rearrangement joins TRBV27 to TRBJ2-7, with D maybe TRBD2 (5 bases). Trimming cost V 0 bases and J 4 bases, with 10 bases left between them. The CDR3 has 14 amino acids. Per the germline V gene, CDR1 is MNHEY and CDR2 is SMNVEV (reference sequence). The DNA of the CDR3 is TGTGCCAGCAGTTTATCCACCCCGGGATACGAGCAGTACTTC. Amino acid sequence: CASSLSTPGYEQYF.

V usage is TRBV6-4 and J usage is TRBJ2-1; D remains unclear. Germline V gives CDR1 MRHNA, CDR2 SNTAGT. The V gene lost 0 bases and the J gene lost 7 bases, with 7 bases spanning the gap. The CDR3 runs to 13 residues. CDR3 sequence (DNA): TGTGCCAGCAGTGACTCCGGCGGTAATGAGCAGTTCTTC. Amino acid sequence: CASSDSGGNEQFF.

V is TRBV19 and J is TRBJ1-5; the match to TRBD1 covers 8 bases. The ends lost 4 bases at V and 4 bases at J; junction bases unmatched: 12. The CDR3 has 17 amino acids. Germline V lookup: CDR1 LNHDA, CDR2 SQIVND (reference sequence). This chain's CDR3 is CASSKTGESVGNQPQHF. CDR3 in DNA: TGTGCCAGTAGTAAGACAGGGGAATCGGTTGGGAATCAGCCCCAGCATTTT.

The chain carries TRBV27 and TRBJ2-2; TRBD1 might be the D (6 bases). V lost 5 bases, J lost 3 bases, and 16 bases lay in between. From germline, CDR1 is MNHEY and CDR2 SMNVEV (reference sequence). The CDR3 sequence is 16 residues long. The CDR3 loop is CASSPRQVSYTGELFF. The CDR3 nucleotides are TGTGCCAGCAGTCCCCGACAGGTCTCTTACACCGGGGAGCTGTTTTTT.

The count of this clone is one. The chain's CDR3 is CSVEGPYEQYF. DNA for the CDR3: TGCAGCGTTGAGGGGCCCTACGAGCAGTACTTC. The V call is TRBV29-1, the J call TRBJ2-7, with D tentatively TRBD1 (5 bases). This CDR3 comprises 11 residues. Germline-derived CDR1 and CDR2 are SQVTM and ANQGSEA. V was clipped by 3 bases and J by 2 bases, with 5 bases between them.

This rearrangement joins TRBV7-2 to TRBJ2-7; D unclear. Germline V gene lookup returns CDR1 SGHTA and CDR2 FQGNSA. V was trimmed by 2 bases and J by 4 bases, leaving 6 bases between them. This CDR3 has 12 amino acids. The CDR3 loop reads CASSLNSYEQYF. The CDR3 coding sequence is TGTGCCAGCAGCTTAAATTCTTACGAGCAGTACTTC.

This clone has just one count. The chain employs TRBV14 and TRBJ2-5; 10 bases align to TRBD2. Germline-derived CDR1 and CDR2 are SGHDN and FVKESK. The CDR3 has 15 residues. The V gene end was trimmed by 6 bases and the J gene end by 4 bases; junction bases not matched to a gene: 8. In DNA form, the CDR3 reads TGTGCCAGCAGTACTAGCGGGGCCAATCTAGAGACCCAGTACTTC. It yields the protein CASSTSGANLETQYF. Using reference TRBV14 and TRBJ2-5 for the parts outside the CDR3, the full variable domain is EAGVTQFPSHSVIEKGQTVTLRCDPISGHDNLYWYRRVMGKEIKFLLHFVKESKQDESGMPNNRFLAERTGGTYSTLKVQPAELEDSGVYFCASSTSGANLETQYFGPGTRLLVL.

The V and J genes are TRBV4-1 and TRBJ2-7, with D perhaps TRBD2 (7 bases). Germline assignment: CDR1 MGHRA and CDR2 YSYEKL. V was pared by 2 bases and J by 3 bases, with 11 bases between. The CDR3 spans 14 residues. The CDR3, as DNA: TGCGCCAGCAGCCAATGGGGGGGCGGCTACGAGCAGTACTTC. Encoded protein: CASSQWGGGYEQYF.

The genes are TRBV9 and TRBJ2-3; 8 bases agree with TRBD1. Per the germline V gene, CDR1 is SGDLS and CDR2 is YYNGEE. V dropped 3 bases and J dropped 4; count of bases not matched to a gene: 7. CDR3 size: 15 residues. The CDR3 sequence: CASSAQGAQADTQYF. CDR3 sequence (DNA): TGTGCCAGCAGCGCCCAGGGGGCGCAGGCAGATACGCAGTATTTT.

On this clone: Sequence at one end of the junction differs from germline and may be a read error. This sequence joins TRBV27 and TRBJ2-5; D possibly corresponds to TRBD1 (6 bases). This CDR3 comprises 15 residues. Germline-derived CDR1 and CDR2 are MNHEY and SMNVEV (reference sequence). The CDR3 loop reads CASSPRTVYQETQYF. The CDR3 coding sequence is TGTGCCAGCAGTCCACGGACAGTGTACCAGGAGACCCAGTACTTC.

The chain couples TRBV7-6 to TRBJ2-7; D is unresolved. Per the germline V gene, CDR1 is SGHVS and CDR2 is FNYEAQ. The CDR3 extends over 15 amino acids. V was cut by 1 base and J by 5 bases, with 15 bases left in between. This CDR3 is CASSLVGQVDHEQYF. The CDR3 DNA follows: TGTGCCAGCAGCTTAGTCGGTCAGGTCGACCACGAGCAGTACTTC.

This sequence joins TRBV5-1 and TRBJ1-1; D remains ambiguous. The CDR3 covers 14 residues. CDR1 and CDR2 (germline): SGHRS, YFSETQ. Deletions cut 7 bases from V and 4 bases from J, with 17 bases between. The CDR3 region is CASRRDLSGTEAFF. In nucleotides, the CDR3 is TGCGCCAGCCGGCGTGACCTGTCAGGCACTGAAGCTTTCTTT.

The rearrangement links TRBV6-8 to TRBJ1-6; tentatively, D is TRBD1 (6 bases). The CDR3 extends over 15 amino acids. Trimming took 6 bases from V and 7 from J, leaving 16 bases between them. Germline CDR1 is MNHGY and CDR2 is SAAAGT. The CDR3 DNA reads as TGTGCCAGCAGCCCCCCTGACAGGAAGAATTCACCCCTCCACTTT. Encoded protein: CASSPPDRKNSPLHF.

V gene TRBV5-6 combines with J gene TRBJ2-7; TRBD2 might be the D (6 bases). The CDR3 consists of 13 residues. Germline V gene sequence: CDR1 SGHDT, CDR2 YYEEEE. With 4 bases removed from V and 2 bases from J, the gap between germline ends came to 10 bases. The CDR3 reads CASSLGLPYEQYF. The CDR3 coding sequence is TGTGCCAGCAGCCTAGGACTACCCTACGAGCAGTACTTC.